This T cell receptor (beta chain) originates from a study of naive and memory T cell subsets. Whole-study results and caveats: Over 95% of naive TCR sequences appeared only once after error correction, unlike memory subsets. The power law exponent of TCR abundance differed between naive and memory cells. Activation and differentiation may alter RNA-based TCR counts.

Two oligonucleotides, mixed equimolar, formed the beta constant-region primer covering TRBC1 and TRBC2. Ligated cDNA was amplified by four rounds of PCR with nested alpha and beta constant-region primers and SP2. MiXCR was run by TCRdb on the UMI-ligation and nested PCR reads, yielding one entry per CDR3 protein. The sample holds just over 80,000 distinct CDR3 sequences; around 9% are singletons and the top ten take less than 1.5%. Germline V CDR1 and CDR2: MNHEY, SVGAGI. The CDR3 covers 15 residues. V lost 6 bases, J lost 1 base, and 15 bases lay in between. This clonotype was observed many times. Its specificity is not known. Cells stained for CD3, CD4, CD8, CD45RA, CD27 and viability were sorted into four CD45RA/CD27 subsets.

The receptor was derived from a human donor in good health. The genes are TRBV6-5 and TRBJ2-5; TRBD2 might be the D (7 bases). Sequenced: naive CD8+ T cells from blood. The CDR3 reads CASREGGAIQETQYF. In DNA, the CDR3 is TGTGCCAGCAGAGAGGGGGGGGCAATCCAAGAGACCCAGTACTTC.